This record covers a single TCR beta chain. The assay was immunoSEQ multiplex PCR, and TCRdb's table has in-frame clones only and misses some. Of approximately 100,000 clones in the sample, 80% to 90% were seen once. This specimen comes from a study of PD-1 blockade in classical Hodgkin lymphoma. Brentuximab vedotin exposure varied, and every patient relapsed after autologous stem cell transplantation. Source: peripheral blood mononuclear cells (PBMCs), taken before the second cycle of nivolumab. This receptor was identified in a human donor with classical Hodgkin lymphoma.

The CDR3 region is CAWSVLRGGAVREQYF. The CDR3 DNA reads as TGTGCCTGGAGTGTACTCCGCGGGGGGGCCGTTCGCGAGCAGTACTTC. The J gene is TRBJ2-7, the V gene TRBV30, with 9 bases that match TRBD2. CDR1 and CDR2 from the germline V gene are GTSNPN and SVGIG (reference sequence). Trimming removed 0 bases from V and 6 bases from J; junction bases left unmatched: 12. The CDR3 totals 16 residues.